The 18 T cell receptor beta chains presented below share a single source sample, sequenced in a study of Graves' ophthalmopathy and Graves' hyperthyroidism. As the template, RNA transcripts were used to amplify TCR beta CDR3 regions. Second-round multiplex PCR came after a first-round RT-PCR that employed HTBI primers. TCRdb processed the multiplex PCR reads anew with MiXCR; each CDR3 protein has one entry. The sample records approximately 540,000 distinct CDR3 sequences, under 45% being singletons. Sequenced input: peripheral blood or thyroid tissue (not recorded which). The receptors derive from an adult man with Graves' hyperthyroidism.

In its sample, this clonotype was seen many times. V is TRBV12-3 or TRBV12-4 and J is TRBJ1-5; 8 bases are shared with TRBD1. V gave up 5 bases and J gave up 2 bases; unmatched junction bases: 8. This CDR3 has 16 residues. CDR3 sequence: CASSAGQGVGNQPQHF. DNA for the CDR3: TGTGCCAGCAGTGCCGGACAGGGTGTCGGCAATCAGCCCCAGCATTTT.

This clonotype was counted ten times or more. The chain combines TRBV7-9 with TRBJ1-6; D unresolved. V shed 3 bases and J shed 1 base, with 7 bases lying between them. This CDR3 has 15 residues. CDR1 SEHNR and CDR2 FQNEAQ come from the germline V gene (reference sequence). CDR3 amino acids: CASSFLSSYNSPLHF. The CDR3 nucleotides are TGTGCCAGCAGCTTCCTTTCTTCCTATAATTCACCCCTCCACTTT.

This clonotype was observed a few times. The chain joins TRBV12-3 or TRBV12-4 to TRBJ1-5; D may be TRBD1 (6 bases). Between the trimmed V and J ends, which lost 5 bases and 0 bases, there was a span of 8 bases. CDR3 length: 14 amino acids. The CDR3 spells CASSTGNSNQPQHF. The CDR3 coding sequence is TGTGCCAGCAGTACAGGGAATAGCAATCAGCCCCAGCATTTT.

This clonotype was detected many times. This chain links TRBV25-1 with TRBJ2-2; possibly TRBD1 for D (6 bases). V was trimmed by 7 bases and J by 1 base, leaving 7 bases between them. CDR3 length: 13 residues. Germline V gene data show CDR1 as MGHDK and CDR2 as SYGVNS. This CDR3 is CASNRENTGELFF. The CDR3 DNA reads as TGTGCCAGCAACAGGGAGAACACCGGGGAGCTGTTTTTT.

The V gene is TRBV27, the J gene TRBJ1-1, with D tentatively TRBD1 (5 bases). V dropped 8 bases and J dropped 4 bases, with 17 bases sitting between them. Germline V CDR1 and CDR2: MNHEY, SMNVEV (reference sequence). CDR3 size: 14 residues. The CDR3: CASDPRGFGTEAFF. DNA of the CDR3: TGTGCCAGCGACCCCCGGGGCTTTGGCACTGAAGCTTTCTTT.

V is TRBV12-3 or TRBV12-4 and J is TRBJ2-7, with D tentatively TRBD2 (6 bases). V was cut by 7 bases and J by 3 bases, with 13 bases left in between. The CDR3 sequence is 13 residues long. CDR3 in DNA: TGTGCCAGCACCCCTGGGAGGAACTACGAGCAGTACTTC. Its protein product is CASTPGRNYEQYF.

Only one count was recorded for this clonotype. One end of the junction is discordant with germline, which a read error may explain. V is TRBV24-1 and J is TRBJ2-3, with 8 bases identical to TRBD2. Germline values: CDR1 KGHDR, CDR2 SFDVKD. This CDR3 region has 16 residues. The CDR3 loop is CATGDLQAGAADTQYF. The CDR3 DNA reads as TGTGCCACCGGTGATTTGCAAGCGGGAGCCGCAGATACGCAGTATTTT.

This clonotype has more than one count but fewer than ten. V gene TRBV7-8 combines with J gene TRBJ2-2; 12 nucleotides agree with TRBD2. CDR3 length: 16 residues. Germline trimming cut 3 bases from V and 4 bases from J; bases unmatched to any gene: 3. Germline CDR1 is SGHVS and CDR2 is FQNEAQ. CDR3 region: CASSLGTSGPTGELFF. The CDR3 coding sequence is TGTGCCAGCAGCTTGGGGACTAGCGGGCCCACCGGGGAGCTGTTTTTT.

This chain uses TRBV15 with TRBJ2-5, with TRBD2 identical over 7 bases. The DNA end is more similar to TRBJ2-1, so the J call may be wrong. From germline, CDR1 is LNHNV and CDR2 YYDKDF (reference sequence). The CDR3 loop spans 16 amino acids. In DNA, the CDR3 is TGTGCCACCAGCACCCTGAAGCGGGAAGAAAAGAATGAGCAGTTCTTC. The encoded protein is CATSTLKREEKNEQFF.

A word on this clonotype: At one end the junction does not follow the germline gene, possibly because of a read error. The chain links TRBV12-5 to TRBJ2-2; D tentatively reads TRBD1 or TRBD2 (5 bases each). CDR3 length equals 15 residues. CDR1 is LGHNT, CDR2 FRNRAP, per germline. CDR3 bases: TGTGCTAGTGGCCCGGGGCAGCCGAACGCCGGGGAGCTGTTTTTT. It encodes CASGPGQPNAGELFF.

The chain recombines TRBV5-1 with TRBJ2-2; 8 bases align to TRBD2. V trimming: 1 base; J trimming: 4 bases; junction bases outside the gene matches: 12. CDR1 is SGHRS, CDR2 YFSETQ, per germline. The CDR3 runs to 18 residues. The DNA for the CDR3 is TGCGCCAGCAGCTTGTTCCCGCGGGGGGATCTCGGCACCGGGGAGCTGTTTTTT. Translated, it gives CASSLFPRGDLGTGELFF.

In its sample, this clonotype was seen a few times. J is TRBJ1-5 and V is TRBV6-2 or TRBV6-3; D is perhaps TRBD1 (6 bases). The CDR3 contains 16 residues. The V end lost 7 bases, the J end lost 1 base, and 17 bases lay between the germline ends. Germline values: CDR1 MNHEY, CDR2 SVGEGT. The CDR3 loop is CASNGGRGRSNQPQHF. Written as DNA, the CDR3 is TGTGCCAGCAACGGAGGCAGGGGTAGGAGCAATCAGCCCCAGCATTTT.

This clonotype was found many times. The J gene is TRBJ1-5, the V gene TRBV19, with 7 bases fitting TRBD1. The germline gives CDR1 LNHDA, CDR2 SQIVND (reference sequence). The CDR3 has 14 amino acids. V trimming: 5 bases; J trimming: 6 bases; junction bases outside the gene matches: 7. DNA of the CDR3: TGTGCCAGTAGTTACCAGGGGGTAACTCAGCCCCAGCATTTT. Protein product: CASSYQGVTQPQHF.

This clonotype was detected only once. The rearrangement links TRBV5-1 to TRBJ1-2; TRBD1 agrees at 8 bases. CDR3 length: 15 amino acids. J lost 7 bases, V lost 2 bases, and 10 bases had no gene match. Per germline, CDR1 SGHRS and CDR2 YFSETQ. In DNA, the CDR3 is TGCGCCAGCAGCTTATCACAGGGGGGCCGTCGTGGCTACACCTTC. Amino acids: CASSLSQGGRRGYTF.

This clonotype occurred many times. The V and J genes are TRBV19 and TRBJ1-1; D is uncertain. CDR3 length: 15 amino acids. The germline gives CDR1 LNHDA, CDR2 SQIVND (reference sequence). V lost 2 bases and J 4 bases, leaving 14 bases between the germline ends. The CDR3 region has the DNA TGTGCCAGTAGTATAATGGCCAGTCAGACCACTGAAGCTTTCTTT. Its translation: CASSIMASQTTEAFF.

The J gene is TRBJ1-6, the V gene TRBV12-3 or TRBV12-4; 9 nucleotides align to TRBD1. This CDR3 comprises 16 residues. The V and J ends lost 3 bases and 8 bases, in that order; junction bases with no gene match: 8. Here the CDR3 reads CASSFGQGTVYSPLHF. CDR3 nucleotide sequence: TGTGCCAGCAGTTTCGGACAGGGGACGGTTTATTCACCCCTCCACTTT.

The chain links TRBV2 to TRBJ2-7; the match to TRBD2 covers 14 bases. Trimming took 10 bases from V and 7 from J; bases not matched to a gene: 9. The germline CDR1 and CDR2 sequences are SNHLY and FYNNEI. The CDR3 extends over 14 amino acids. In DNA form, the CDR3 reads TGTGCCACTTCGGGACTAGCGGGAGCTGGAGAGCAGTACTTC. Protein sequence: CATSGLAGAGEQYF.

This clonotype was counted at least ten times. This chain uses TRBV20-1 with TRBJ1-1, with D hard to call. The CDR3 is 12 residues long. CDR1 and CDR2 (germline): DFQATT, SNEGSKA (reference sequence). The CDR3 loop reads CRGPDTNTEAFF. The DNA for the CDR3 is TGCAGGGGCCCCGATACGAACACTGAAGCTTTCTTT.